A single sample is the source of the 10 T cell receptor beta chains below, sequenced in a study of metastatic and nonmetastatic thyroid tumors. Each patient went into thyroid surgery without having received any treatment. With MiXCR, TCRdb called clones anew from the PCR reads. The table shows some 20,000 clones, with over 15% occurring only once. The sample taken for sequencing was blood. The receptors come from a male donor with papillary thyroid cancer or a benign thyroid nodule (not recorded which). Some clones in this sample may be carry-over from other donors' samples.

This clone has ten or more counts. The chain recombines TRBV12-3 or TRBV12-4 with TRBJ1-2, with D hard to call. This CDR3 region has 13 residues. V lost 4 bases and J lost 4, with 10 bases in between. CDR3 loop: CASSSETAYGYTF. The CDR3 nucleotides read TGTGCCAGCAGTTCTGAGACGGCCTATGGCTACACCTTC.

This clone was detected many times. The chain is built from TRBV19 and TRBJ2-1; D may be TRBD1 or TRBD2 (5 bases each). Germline V gives CDR1 LNHDA, CDR2 SQIVND (reference sequence). Trimming cost V 2 bases and J 12 bases, with 23 bases left between them. The CDR3 is made up of 16 amino acids. CDR3 bases: TGTGCCAGTAGTATACCGGGGCAGGCCTACTGGGTAGGGCAGTTCTTC. Translation: CASSIPGQAYWVGQFF.

Many counts were recorded for this clone. CDR3 nucleotide sequence: TGTGCCAGCAGCCAAGATTCAGGGAATGAGCAGTTCTTC. The encoded protein is CASSQDSGNEQFF. This chain uses TRBV3-1 with TRBJ2-1; tentative D call: TRBD1 (5 bases). Germline CDR1 reads LGHDT; CDR2 reads YNNKEL (reference sequence). The CDR3 loop spans 13 amino acids. Trimming shortened V by 0 bases and J by 7 bases, and 7 bases separated the two germline ends.

This clone was seen ten or more times. This rearrangement joins TRBV6-1 to TRBJ1-6; the D gene is possibly TRBD1 (6 bases). CDR1 MNHNS and CDR2 SASEGT come from the germline V gene. This CDR3 comprises 16 residues. Trimming pared 6 bases from V and 1 base from J, leaving 13 bases between. The CDR3 DNA reads TGTGCCAGCAGGACCGACAGGTTATCCTATAATTCACCCCTCCACTTT. It is translated as CASRTDRLSYNSPLHF.

This chain links TRBV19 with TRBJ2-1; D possibly corresponds to TRBD1 (6 bases). Between the trimmed V and J ends, which lost 5 bases and 4 bases, there was a span of 12 bases. CDR1 is LNHDA, CDR2 SQIVND, per germline (reference sequence). This CDR3 has 14 residues. The CDR3 here is CASSSGVTYNEQFF. CDR3 nucleotide sequence: TGTGCCAGTAGTTCAGGGGTTACATACAATGAGCAGTTCTTC. Full variable domain (outside the CDR3, taken from reference TRBV19 and TRBJ2-1): DGGITQSPKYLFRKEGQNVTLSCEQNLNHDAMYWYRQDPGQGLRLIYYSQIVNDFQKGDIAEGYSVSREKKESFPLTVTSAQKNPTAFYLCASSSGVTYNEQFFGPGTRLTVL.

This sequence joins TRBV20-1 and TRBJ1-2; D unresolved. Trimming shortened V by 3 bases and J by 7 bases, and 12 bases separated the two germline ends. Looked up from germline, CDR1 is DFQATT and CDR2 is SNEGSKA (reference sequence). The CDR3 spans 12 residues. CDR3 region: CSASTGWSGYTF. The CDR3 nucleotides are TGCAGTGCTAGTACTGGTTGGTCTGGCTACACCTTC.

The chain links TRBV11-3 to TRBJ2-2; weak D call: TRBD1 (7 bases). Germline-derived CDR1 and CDR2 are SGHNT and YENEEA. With 8 bases removed from V and 4 bases from J, the gap between germline ends came to 20 bases. CDR3 size: 16 residues. CDR3 sequence (DNA): TGTGCCAGCTCCCAGGAGGGGGCCGGCGGCACCGGGGAGCTGTTTTTT. Translation: CASSQEGAGGTGELFF.

This clone was observed many times. The rearrangement uses TRBV7-2 and TRBJ2-3; TRBD2 might be the D (6 bases). The CDR3 consists of 19 residues. Per the germline V gene, CDR1 is SGHTA and CDR2 is FQGNSA. The V end lost 0 bases, the J end lost 1 base, and 20 bases lay between the germline ends. This CDR3 reads CASSLAEAGLLLRTDTQYF. The CDR3 region has the DNA TGTGCCAGCAGCTTAGCCGAGGCGGGGCTCTTGTTGCGCACAGATACGCAGTATTTT.

This clone was seen at least ten times. The rearrangement links TRBV7-3 to TRBJ2-1, with a possible D match to TRBD2 (6 bases). The CDR3 is made up of 15 amino acids. Germline V lookup: CDR1 SGHTA, CDR2 FQGTGA. Trimming pared 2 bases from V and 7 bases from J, leaving 15 bases between. CDR3 DNA sequence: TGTGCCAGCAGCTTATGGGGACTTTCACCAAATGAGCAGTTCTTC. As protein: CASSLWGLSPNEQFF.

In its sample, this clone was seen many times. This chain links TRBV7-2 with TRBJ2-2, with D perhaps matching TRBD2 (6 bases). The V end was cut by 5 bases, the J end by 4 bases, with 11 bases between. The CDR3 extends over 14 amino acids. Per germline, CDR1 SGHTA and CDR2 FQGNSA. CDR3 amino acids: CASSPSGSTGELFF. CDR3 nucleotide sequence: TGTGCCAGCAGCCCCAGCGGGTCCACCGGGGAGCTGTTTTTT.